These 13 T cell receptor beta chains originate from one sample sequenced in a study of blood T cell repertoires in COVID-19. Assay: immunoSEQ multiplex PCR; the TCRdb copy retains only in-frame clones and omits some. The table shows 250,000 to 350,000 clones, with approximately 89% occurring only once. Sequencing was done on a sample of peripheral blood. Receptors were obtained from a woman aged 25-40 years who had recovered from COVID-19.

This clone was picked up one time. This sequence joins TRBV2 and TRBJ1-2; 7 positions agree with TRBD1. With 1 base clipped from V and 4 bases from J, the junction kept 3 bases outside the gene matches. Germline loops: CDR1 SNHLY, CDR2 FYNNEI. There are 14 residues in the CDR3. The DNA of the CDR3 is TGTGCCAGCAGTGAAGACAGGGGCGGCTATGGCTACACCTTC. Translation: CASSEDRGGYGYTF.

The rearrangement uses TRBV6-6 and TRBJ2-3; perhaps TRBD2 as D (7 bases). CDR3 length equals 14 residues. The V end was cut by 6 bases, the J end by 7 bases, with 17 bases between. CDR1 is MNHNY, CDR2 SVGAGI, per germline (reference sequence). CDR3 DNA sequence: TGTGCCAGCAGGGGGGGGGCCTCGGAGAATACGCAGTATTTT. Translated: CASRGGASENTQYF.

This chain uses TRBV7-9 with TRBJ2-7, with 11 bases fitting TRBD1. J lost 4 bases, V lost 5 bases, and 7 bases had no gene match. The CDR3 sequence is 15 residues long. Germline V gene sequence: CDR1 SEHNR, CDR2 FQNEAQ (reference sequence). CDR3 in amino acids: CASSIPGQGDYEQYF. CDR3 bases: TGTGCCAGCAGCATACCGGGACAGGGGGATTACGAGCAGTACTTC.

CDR3 residues: CASSLSAGVQPQHF. CDR3 bases: TGCGCCAGCAGCTTGTCGGCAGGGGTTCAGCCCCAGCATTTT. The V and J genes are TRBV5-1 and TRBJ1-5; a possible D gene is TRBD1 (6 bases). V was pared by 1 base and J by 6 bases, with 11 bases between. This CDR3 has 14 amino acids. Germline V gives CDR1 SGHRS, CDR2 YFSETQ.

The chain is built from TRBV3-1 (or the pseudogene TRBV3-2) and TRBJ2-5; unclear D gene. Trimming removed 0 bases from V and 0 bases from J, with 5 bases in between. The germline gives CDR1 LGHDT, CDR2 YNNKEL (reference sequence). This CDR3 comprises 14 residues. The CDR3 reads CASSQDTDQETQYF. CDR3 DNA sequence: TGTGCCAGCAGCCAAGACACGGACCAAGAGACCCAGTACTTC.

DNA of the CDR3: TGCGCAGGGTTCGGTTCCTCTGGCTACACCTTC. Translation gives CAGFGSSGYTF. The genes are TRBV20-1 and TRBJ1-2; possible D gene TRBD1, 5 bases. In germline, CDR1 is DFQATT, CDR2 SNEGSKA (reference sequence). The CDR3 has 11 amino acids.

The J gene is TRBJ2-5, the V gene TRBV2; 8 bases agree with TRBD2. Germline-derived CDR1 and CDR2 are SNHLY and FYNNEI. CDR3 length: 15 amino acids. V was pared by 7 bases and J by 4 bases, with 11 bases of the junction left unmatched. This CDR3 is CASTRQGLGGETQYF. The CDR3 region has the DNA TGTGCCAGCACCCGGCAGGGACTAGGTGGAGAGACCCAGTACTTC.

V gene TRBV5-1 combines with J gene TRBJ1-4, with D perhaps TRBD1 (5 bases). Trimming stripped 0 bases from V and 4 bases from J, with 16 bases between. CDR1 and CDR2 from the germline V gene are SGHRS and YFSETQ. The CDR3 has 17 residues. The CDR3 nucleotides are TGCGCCAGCAGCTTGGTAGGGGATAACGACTTTAATGAAAAACTGTTTTTT. This gives the protein CASSLVGDNDFNEKLFF.

J is TRBJ2-5 and V is TRBV30; 7 nucleotides line up with TRBD1. Germline lookup yields CDR1 GTSNPN and CDR2 SVGIG (reference sequence). Germline trimming cut 1 base from V and 3 bases from J; bases unmatched to any gene: 2. The CDR3 length is 13 residues. CDR3 sequence (DNA): TGTGCCTGGAGTGAAGGGGGCGAAGAGACCCAGTACTTC. It specifies CAWSEGGEETQYF.

The chain has TRBV2 and TRBJ2-1, with 8 bases that match TRBD1. V trimming: 4 bases; J trimming: 8 bases; junction bases outside the gene matches: 7. CDR3 length: 14 amino acids. Looked up from germline, CDR1 is SNHLY and CDR2 is FYNNEI. The CDR3 sequence is CASSARDRPHEQFF. CDR3 coding DNA: TGTGCCAGCAGTGCCCGGGACAGGCCCCATGAGCAGTTCTTC.

The chain is built from TRBV24-1 and TRBJ2-1; 9 nucleotides line up with TRBD1. Per the germline V gene, CDR1 is KGHDR and CDR2 is SFDVKD. V was pared by 1 base and J by 5 bases, with 8 bases of the junction left unmatched. This CDR3 is 17 amino acids long. The CDR3 DNA reads as TGTGCCACCAGTGATTTCGGGGGACAGGGATATCACAATGAGCAGTTCTTC. Amino acid sequence: CATSDFGGQGYHNEQFF.

This clone was found a few times. The chain is built from TRBV28 and TRBJ2-7, with a tentative D call TRBD1 (6 bases). The germline gives CDR1 MDHEN, CDR2 SYDVKM. V dropped 4 bases and J dropped 3 bases, with 25 bases sitting between them. The CDR3 has 18 residues. CDR3 loop: CASSSLRQDKGAFYEQYF. The CDR3 bases are TGTGCCAGCAGTTCTCTGAGACAGGATAAAGGAGCTTTCTACGAGCAGTACTTC.

The chain links TRBV5-8 to TRBJ1-4; TRBD1 matches at 10 bases. Trimming took 5 bases from V and 8 from J; bases not matched to a gene: 12. The CDR3 is 16 residues long. Germline V CDR1 and CDR2: SGHTS, YDEGEE. CDR3 region: CASRSPGTGVEEKLFF. The CDR3 DNA reads as TGTGCCAGCAGAAGTCCCGGGACAGGGGTCGAAGAAAAACTGTTTTTT.